Listed here is a single TCR beta chain. Its antigen is unidentified. This sample is part of a study of T cell responses to AZD1222 COVID-19 vaccine. Between the trimmed V and J ends, which lost 4 bases and 10 bases, there was a span of 29 bases. The CDR3 loop spans 18 amino acids. Looked up from germline, CDR1 is SGHKS and CDR2 is YYEKEE (reference sequence). Produced via immunoSEQ multiplex PCR; TCRdb's table is partial and in-frame only. The table lists about 170,000 clones, roughly 87% of them singletons, with less than 3% in the top ten. Regarding the study as a whole: The repertoires were collected only after the peak T cell response. Donors skewed white British and female; clonal diversity was possibly underestimated. Close to half of all spike-specific TCRs reportedly target regions of the variants that are unmutated.

The chain employs TRBV5-5 and TRBJ1-4, with a tentative D call TRBD1 (6 bases). The starting material was peripheral blood, obtained on day 0 of AZD1222 vaccination. This clonotype originated in an adult in good health. This chain's CDR3 is CASSGAGDGVRLQGKLFF. The CDR3, as DNA: TGTGCCAGCAGCGGAGCAGGGGACGGGGTGAGGTTGCAGGGAAAACTGTTTTTT.